This TCR beta chain was identified during a study of blood T cell repertoires in COVID-19. Turning to the study itself: Sample material is recorded as cDNA or gDNA derived from T cells, B-cell-depleted T cells, or PBMCs.

The germline gives CDR1 GTSNPN, CDR2 SVGIG (reference sequence). V shed 1 base, J shed 6 bases, and the junction held 7 bases outside the gene matches. CDR3 length: 14 amino acids. The method was immunoSEQ multiplex PCR; TCRdb's version includes in-frame clones alone and lacks a portion of them. The table shows 100,000 or so clones, with about 80% occurring only once. This sequence was found in a man aged 55 to 69 with acute or convalescent COVID-19. This rearrangement joins TRBV30 to TRBJ2-5; 8 positions match TRBD2. The material sequenced was peripheral blood. CDR3: CAWSGLAGGKTQYF. The CDR3 DNA follows: TGTGCCTGGAGTGGGCTAGCGGGCGGGAAGACCCAGTACTTC. Complete variable domain (other parts from reference TRBV30 and TRBJ2-5): SQTIHQWPATLVQPVGSPLSLECTVEGTSNPNLYWYRQAAGRGLQLLFYSVGIGQISSEVPQNLSASRPQDRQFILSSKKLLLSDSGFYLCAWSGLAGGKTQYFGPGTRLLVL.